The 16 T cell receptor beta chains below all came from one sample that was sequenced in a study of vaccination effects on CD4 cells after COVID-19. Sequencing was preceded by expansion of antigen-specific CD4+ T cells with viral peptide pools in the ViraFEST assay. Cells that had been cultured for about 10 days were the source of isolated CD4+ T cells. Nobody among the vaccine recipients had prior SARS-CoV-2 infection (nucleocapsid antibodies were negative). Their cognate antigens are unknown. Clones were read by immunoSEQ multiplex PCR, and TCRdb kept only the in-frame ones, dropping some. The top ten hold 11% of the sample, which has 20,000 to 25,000 clones, approximately 70% seen once. The sequencing here drew on CD4+ T cells from PBMCs cultured with HCoV-NL63 spike peptides, taken before COVID-19 vaccination. The origin of the receptors is a human donor who received a COVID-19 vaccine.

The chain has TRBV19 and TRBJ1-6, with TRBD1 as a possible D gene (6 bases). CDR3 length: 15 residues. With 6 bases removed from V and 5 bases from J, the gap between germline ends came to 14 bases. Germline V gene sequence: CDR1 LNHDA, CDR2 SQIVND (reference sequence). CDR3 coding DNA: TGTGCCAGTAGAGCAGGGGCCTACAATAATTCACCCCTCCACTTT. This sequence encodes CASRAGAYNNSPLHF.

The gene calls are TRBV5-4 and TRBJ2-1; TRBD1 agrees at 11 bases. The junction had 5 bases not matched to a gene; V was cut back by 4 bases and J by 8 bases. Germline lookup yields CDR1 SGHNT and CDR2 YYREEE (reference sequence). This CDR3 is 14 amino acids long. DNA of the CDR3: TGTGCCAGCAGCACGGGACAGGGGGACGATGAGCAGTTCTTC. This gives the protein CASSTGQGDDEQFF. Combining the CDR3 with reference TRBV5-4 and TRBJ2-1 gives the whole variable domain ETGVTQSPTHLIKTRGQQVTLRCSSQSGHNTVSWYQQALGQGPQFIFQYYREEENGRGNFPPRFSGLQFPNYSSELNVNALELDDSALYLCASSTGQGDDEQFFGPGTRLTVL.

This chain links TRBV5-1 with TRBJ2-5; D ambiguous. V dropped 2 bases and J dropped 2 bases, with 10 bases sitting between them. CDR3 size: 14 residues. Germline V gene sequence: CDR1 SGHRS, CDR2 YFSETQ. The CDR3 DNA sequence: TGCGCCAGCAGCTTAGGGTCAGTTCAAGAGACCCAGTACTTC. Its protein product is CASSLGSVQETQYF.

The rearrangement joins TRBV19 to TRBJ1-1; D is unclear. V lost 3 bases and J 6 bases, leaving 14 bases between the germline ends. Per germline, CDR1 LNHDA and CDR2 SQIVND (reference sequence). This CDR3 is built from 14 residues. The CDR3: CASSMGTILAEAFF. CDR3 nucleotides: TGTGCCAGTAGTATGGGCACGATTCTCGCTGAAGCTTTCTTT.

The chain links TRBV12-3 or TRBV12-4 to TRBJ2-7, with D hard to call. Trimming took off 1 base at V and 6 bases at J, with 4 bases between the two ends. The CDR3 length is 11 residues. Written as DNA, the CDR3 is TGTGCCAGCAGTTTAGGTGGCGAGCAGTACTTC. Amino acid sequence: CASSLGGEQYF.

This clone was counted only a few times. The chain is built from TRBV13 and TRBJ2-2, with D unclear. This CDR3 is built from 16 residues. CDR1 is PRHDT and CDR2 is FYEKMQ in the germline V gene (reference sequence). V lost 3 bases and J 0 bases, leaving 11 bases between the germline ends. The CDR3 sequence: CASSLGTGTNTGELFF. The CDR3 DNA reads as TGTGCCAGCAGCTTGGGTACTGGGACGAACACCGGGGAGCTGTTTTTT.

This clone was found a few times. CDR3 sequence: CASRVDRGVIGELFF. CDR3 bases: TGTGCCAGCAGAGTGGACAGGGGAGTCATCGGGGAGCTGTTTTTT. The V and J genes are TRBV2 and TRBJ2-2, with 9 bases identical to TRBD1. CDR1 is SNHLY, CDR2 FYNNEI, per germline. The J segment lost 7 bases and the V segment lost 6 bases, leaving 9 bases of the junction unmatched. The CDR3 is 15 amino acids. Filled out from reference TRBV2 and TRBJ2-2, the complete variable domain reads EPEVTQTPSHQVTQMGQEVILRCVPISNHLYFYWYRQILGQKVEFLVSFYNNEISEKSEIFDDQFSVERPDGSNFTLKIRSTKLEDSAMYFCASRVDRGVIGELFFGEGSRLTVL.

This sequence joins TRBV5-5 and TRBJ2-7; 7 bases are a match to TRBD2. V was pared by 6 bases and J by 3 bases, with 12 bases of the junction left unmatched. The CDR3 is 15 amino acids. Per germline, CDR1 SGHKS and CDR2 YYEKEE (reference sequence). DNA of the CDR3: TGTGCCAGCATCCCGGGGGGAAGGGGTCTCTACGAGCAGTACTTC. It is translated as CASIPGGRGLYEQYF.

The chain carries TRBV5-1 and TRBJ1-3; possible D gene TRBD1, 6 bases. V was pared by 4 bases and J by 0 bases, with 14 bases between. Germline loops: CDR1 SGHRS, CDR2 YFSETQ. This CDR3 has 16 residues. CDR3 DNA: TGCGCCAGCAGCCCCCAGGGGCCTATCTCTGGAAACACCATATATTTT. As protein: CASSPQGPISGNTIYF.

This chain joins TRBV5-8 and TRBJ2-3; D gene unclear. The CDR3 covers 15 residues. The V end lost 5 bases, the J end lost 10 bases, and 23 bases lay between the germline ends. Per germline, CDR1 SGHTS and CDR2 YDEGEE. This chain's CDR3 is CASRDRDRFQASQYF. CDR3 nucleotide sequence: TGTGCCAGCAGGGACCGAGACCGATTTCAAGCATCGCAGTATTTT.

This chain links TRBV7-9 with TRBJ2-2; D gene unclear. V was trimmed by 1 base and J by 5 bases, leaving 14 bases between them. Germline-derived CDR1 and CDR2 are SEHNR and FQNEAQ (reference sequence). There are 16 residues in the CDR3. In DNA, the CDR3 is TGTGCCAGCAGCTTAGGATTTGGGCCGGGTACCGGGGAGCTGTTTTTT. Its protein is CASSLGFGPGTGELFF.

This clone was seen only a few times. The chain recombines TRBV6-5 with TRBJ1-4; 7 nucleotides match TRBD1. V was clipped by 6 bases and J by 10 bases; unmatched bases: 11. The germline gives CDR1 MNHEY, CDR2 SVGAGI. This CDR3 region has 14 residues. The CDR3: CASRPTGLHAKLFF. The CDR3 region has the DNA TGTGCCAGCAGACCGACAGGGTTGCATGCAAAACTGTTTTTT.

The genes are TRBV28 and TRBJ2-7; TRBD1 aligns across 7 bases. CDR1 MDHEN and CDR2 SYDVKM come from the germline V gene. With 2 bases clipped from V and 2 bases from J, the junction kept 3 bases outside the gene matches. CDR3 size: 14 residues. This chain's CDR3 is CASSLTGTAYEQYF. The CDR3 region has the DNA TGTGCCAGCAGTTTAACCGGGACAGCCTACGAGCAGTACTTC.

The chain combines TRBV6-4 with TRBJ1-1, with 7 bases aligning to TRBD1. The CDR3 runs 14 residues. V dropped 0 bases and J dropped 6; count of bases not matched to a gene: 4. Germline assignment: CDR1 MRHNA and CDR2 SNTAGT. The CDR3 region has the DNA TGTGCCAGCAGTGACTCTGGCAGGGGGGCTGAAGCTTTCTTT. It specifies CASSDSGRGAEAFF.

The chain carries TRBV5-1 and TRBJ2-6; 8 nucleotides line up with TRBD2. The germline gives CDR1 SGHRS, CDR2 YFSETQ. The CDR3 has 18 residues. The J segment lost 2 bases and the V segment lost 0 bases, leaving 7 bases of the junction unmatched. The CDR3 region has the DNA TGCGCCAGCAGCTTGGATGCGGGGGGCGCCCCTGGGGCCAACGTCCTGACTTTC. This gives the protein CASSLDAGGAPGANVLTF.

This clone was seen only once. The chain employs TRBV6-1 and TRBJ1-2; weak D call: TRBD1 (6 bases). Germline CDR1 reads MNHNS; CDR2 reads SASEGT. This CDR3 region has 15 residues. V was trimmed by 2 bases and J by 5 bases, leaving 15 bases between them. The CDR3 sequence: CASSENRDGRYGYTF. The DNA for the CDR3 is TGTGCCAGCAGTGAAAACAGGGATGGTCGGTATGGCTACACCTTC.